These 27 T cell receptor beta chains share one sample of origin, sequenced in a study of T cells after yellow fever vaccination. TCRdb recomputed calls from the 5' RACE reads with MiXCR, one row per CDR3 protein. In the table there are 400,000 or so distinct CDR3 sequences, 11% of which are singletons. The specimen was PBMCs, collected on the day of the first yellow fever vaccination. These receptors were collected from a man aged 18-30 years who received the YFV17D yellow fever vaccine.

CDR3 bases: TGTGCCAGCTCCCCAAAAGGGCAGGGGGCTGAAGCTTTCTTT. It is translated as CASSPKGQGAEAFF. The V gene is TRBV18, the J gene TRBJ1-1; 7 bases are a match to TRBD1. V gave up 6 bases and J gave up 6 bases; unmatched junction bases: 10. The CDR3 sequence is 14 residues long. Germline V gives CDR1 KGHSH, CDR2 LQKENI.

The CDR3 spells CASSLGPDSSYEQYV. The CDR3 DNA reads TGTGCCAGCAGCTTAGGGCCCGATTCCTCCTACGAGCAGTACGTC. The rearrangement joins TRBV11-2 to TRBJ2-7, with D unclear. The germline V gene encodes CDR1 SGHAT and CDR2 FQNNGV. This CDR3 is built from 15 residues. V dropped 1 base and J dropped 0 bases, with 10 bases sitting between them.

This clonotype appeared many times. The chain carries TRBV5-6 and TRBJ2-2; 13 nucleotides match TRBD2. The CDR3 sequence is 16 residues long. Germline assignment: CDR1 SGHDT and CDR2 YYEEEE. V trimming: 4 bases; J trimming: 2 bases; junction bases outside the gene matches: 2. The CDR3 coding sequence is TGTGCCAGCAGCAGGACTAGCGGGGGAAACACCGGGGAGCTGTTTTTT. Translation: CASSRTSGGNTGELFF.

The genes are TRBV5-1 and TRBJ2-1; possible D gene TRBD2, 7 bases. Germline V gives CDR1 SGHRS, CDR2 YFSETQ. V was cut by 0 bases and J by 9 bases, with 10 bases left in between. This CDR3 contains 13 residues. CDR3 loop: CASSLVAGAEQFF. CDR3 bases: TGCGCCAGCAGCTTGGTGGCGGGGGCTGAGCAGTTCTTC. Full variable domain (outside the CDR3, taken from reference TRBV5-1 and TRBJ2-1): KAGVTQTPRYLIKTRGQQVTLSCSPISGHRSVSWYQQTPGQGLQFLFEYFSETQRNKGNFPGRFSGRQFSNSRSEMNVSTLELGDSALYLCASSLVAGAEQFFGPGTRLTVL.

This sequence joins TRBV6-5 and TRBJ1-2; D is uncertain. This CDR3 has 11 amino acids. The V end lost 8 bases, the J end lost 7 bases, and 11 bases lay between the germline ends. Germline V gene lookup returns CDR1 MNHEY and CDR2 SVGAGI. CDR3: CASFSGVGYTF. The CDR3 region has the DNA TGTGCCAGCTTCTCCGGAGTTGGCTACACCTTC.

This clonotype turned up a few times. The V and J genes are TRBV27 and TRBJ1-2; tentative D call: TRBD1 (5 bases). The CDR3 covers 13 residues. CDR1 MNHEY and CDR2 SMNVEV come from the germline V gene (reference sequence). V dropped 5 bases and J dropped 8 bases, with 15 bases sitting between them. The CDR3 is CASSPSGEGGYTF. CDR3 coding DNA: TGTGCCAGCAGTCCCTCGGGGGAGGGGGGCTACACCTTC.

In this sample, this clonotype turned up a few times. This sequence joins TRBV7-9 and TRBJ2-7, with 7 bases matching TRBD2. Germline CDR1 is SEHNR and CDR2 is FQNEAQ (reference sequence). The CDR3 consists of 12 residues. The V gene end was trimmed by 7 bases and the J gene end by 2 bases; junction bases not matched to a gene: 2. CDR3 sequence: CASTGLPYEQYF. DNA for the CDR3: TGTGCCAGCACGGGACTACCCTACGAGCAGTACTTC.

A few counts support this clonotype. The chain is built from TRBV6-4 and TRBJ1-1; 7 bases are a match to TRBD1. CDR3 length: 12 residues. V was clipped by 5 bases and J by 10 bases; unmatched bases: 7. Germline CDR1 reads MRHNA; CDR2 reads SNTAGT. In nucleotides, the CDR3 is TGTGCCAGCAGTAGCCTGACAGGGACAGCTTTCTTT. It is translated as CASSSLTGTAFF.

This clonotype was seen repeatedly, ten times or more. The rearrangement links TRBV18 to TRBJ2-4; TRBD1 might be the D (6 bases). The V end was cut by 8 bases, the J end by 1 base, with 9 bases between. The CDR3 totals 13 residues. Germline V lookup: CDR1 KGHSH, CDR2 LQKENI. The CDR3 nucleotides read TGTGCCAGCGCGGACAGCGCCAAAAACATTCAGTACTTC. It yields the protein CASADSAKNIQYF.

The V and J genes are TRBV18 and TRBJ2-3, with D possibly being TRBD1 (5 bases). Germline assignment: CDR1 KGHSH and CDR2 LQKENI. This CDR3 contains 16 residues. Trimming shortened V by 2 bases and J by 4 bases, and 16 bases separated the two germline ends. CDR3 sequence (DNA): TGTGCCAGCTCACCAAGACAGCCGGCTTTCGCAGATACGCAGTATTTT. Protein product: CASSPRQPAFADTQYF.

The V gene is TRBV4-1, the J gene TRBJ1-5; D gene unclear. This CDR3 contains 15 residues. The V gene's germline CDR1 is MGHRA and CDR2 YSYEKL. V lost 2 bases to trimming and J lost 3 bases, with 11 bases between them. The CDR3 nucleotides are TGCGCCAGCAGCCAACACACCCTTTACAATCAGCCCCAGCATTTT. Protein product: CASSQHTLYNQPQHF.

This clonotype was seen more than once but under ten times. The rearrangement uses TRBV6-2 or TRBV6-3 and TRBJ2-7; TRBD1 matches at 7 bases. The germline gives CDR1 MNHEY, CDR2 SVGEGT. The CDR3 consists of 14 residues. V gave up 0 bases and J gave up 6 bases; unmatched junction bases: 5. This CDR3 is CASSYSNRGPEQYV. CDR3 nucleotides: TGTGCCAGCAGTTACTCTAACAGGGGACCCGAGCAGTACGTC.

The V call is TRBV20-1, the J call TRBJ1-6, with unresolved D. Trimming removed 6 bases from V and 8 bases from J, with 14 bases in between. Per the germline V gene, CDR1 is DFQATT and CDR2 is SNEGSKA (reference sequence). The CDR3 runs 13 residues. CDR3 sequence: CSARSQGDSPLHF. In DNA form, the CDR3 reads TGCAGTGCCCGCTCCCAAGGCGATTCACCCCTCCACTTT.

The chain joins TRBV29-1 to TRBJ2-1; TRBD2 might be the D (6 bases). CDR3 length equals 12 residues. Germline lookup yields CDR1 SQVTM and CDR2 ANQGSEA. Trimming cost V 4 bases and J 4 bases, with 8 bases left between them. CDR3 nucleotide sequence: TGCAGCGTTGGGCGGGGTTACAATGAGCAGTTCTTC. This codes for CSVGRGYNEQFF.

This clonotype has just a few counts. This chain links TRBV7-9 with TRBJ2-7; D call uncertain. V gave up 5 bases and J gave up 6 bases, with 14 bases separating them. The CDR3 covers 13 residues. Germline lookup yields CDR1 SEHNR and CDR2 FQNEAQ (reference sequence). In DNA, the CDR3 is TGTGCCAGCAGCCCCAGCAGCCTGGGCGAGCAGTACGTC. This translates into CASSPSSLGEQYV.

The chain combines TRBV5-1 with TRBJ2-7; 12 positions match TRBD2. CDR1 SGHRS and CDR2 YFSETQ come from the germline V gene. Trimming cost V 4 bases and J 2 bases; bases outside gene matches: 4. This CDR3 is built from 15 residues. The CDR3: CASSPGLAGTYEQYF. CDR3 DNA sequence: TGCGCCAGCAGCCCCGGACTAGCGGGGACCTACGAGCAGTACTTC.

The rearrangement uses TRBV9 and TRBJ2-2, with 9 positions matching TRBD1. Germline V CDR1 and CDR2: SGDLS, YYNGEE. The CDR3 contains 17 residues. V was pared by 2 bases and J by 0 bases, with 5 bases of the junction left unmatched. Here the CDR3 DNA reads TGTGCCAGCAGCGTTAATACAGGGGGCGCGAACACCGGGGAGCTGTTTTTT. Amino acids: CASSVNTGGANTGELFF.

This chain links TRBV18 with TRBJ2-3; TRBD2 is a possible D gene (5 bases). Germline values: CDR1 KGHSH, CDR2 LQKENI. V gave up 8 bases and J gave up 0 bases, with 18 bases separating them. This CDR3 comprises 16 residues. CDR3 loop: CASLPYTAASTDTQYF. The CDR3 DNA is TGTGCCAGCCTACCCTATACAGCGGCGAGCACAGATACGCAGTATTTT.

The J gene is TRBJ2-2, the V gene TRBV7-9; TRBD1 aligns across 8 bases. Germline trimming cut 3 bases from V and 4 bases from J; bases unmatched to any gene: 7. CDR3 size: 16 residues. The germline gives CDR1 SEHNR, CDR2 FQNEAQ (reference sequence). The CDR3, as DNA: TGTGCCAGCAGCTTCAAAGACAGGGGCGGCACCGGGGAGCTGTTTTTT. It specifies CASSFKDRGGTGELFF.

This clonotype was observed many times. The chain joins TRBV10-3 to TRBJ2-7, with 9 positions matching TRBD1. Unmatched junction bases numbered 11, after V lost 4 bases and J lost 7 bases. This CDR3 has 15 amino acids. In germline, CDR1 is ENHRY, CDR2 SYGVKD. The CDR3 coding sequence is TGTGCCATCAGTGGGAGGACAGGGGAGGCATGGGAGCAGTACTTC. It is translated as CAISGRTGEAWEQYF.

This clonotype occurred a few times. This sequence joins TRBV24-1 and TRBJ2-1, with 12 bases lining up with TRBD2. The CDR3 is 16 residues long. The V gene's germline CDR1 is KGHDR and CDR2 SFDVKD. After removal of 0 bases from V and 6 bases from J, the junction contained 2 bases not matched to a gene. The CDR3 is CATSDLLAGGSNEQFF. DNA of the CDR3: TGTGCCACCAGTGATTTGCTAGCGGGGGGGAGCAATGAGCAGTTCTTC.

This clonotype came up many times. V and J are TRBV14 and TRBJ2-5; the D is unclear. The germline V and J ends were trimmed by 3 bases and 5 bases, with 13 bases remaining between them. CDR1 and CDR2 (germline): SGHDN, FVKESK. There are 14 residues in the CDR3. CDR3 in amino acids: CASSHRAGRETQYF. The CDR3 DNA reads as TGTGCCAGCAGCCATAGAGCAGGACGGGAGACCCAGTACTTC.

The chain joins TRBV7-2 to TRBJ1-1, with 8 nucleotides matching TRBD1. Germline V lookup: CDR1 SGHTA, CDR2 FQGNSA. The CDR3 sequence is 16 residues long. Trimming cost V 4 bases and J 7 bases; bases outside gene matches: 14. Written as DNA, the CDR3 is TGTGCCAGCAGCTCCTTTAGGGTGGACAGGGTGGGTGAAGCTTTCTTT. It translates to CASSSFRVDRVGEAFF.

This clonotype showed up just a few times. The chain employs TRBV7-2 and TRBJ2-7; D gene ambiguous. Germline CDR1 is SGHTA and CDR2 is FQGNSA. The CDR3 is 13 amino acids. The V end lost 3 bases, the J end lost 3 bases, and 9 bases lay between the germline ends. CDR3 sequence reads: CASSFSSSYEQYV. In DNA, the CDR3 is TGTGCCAGCAGCTTCTCAAGTAGCTACGAGCAGTACGTC.

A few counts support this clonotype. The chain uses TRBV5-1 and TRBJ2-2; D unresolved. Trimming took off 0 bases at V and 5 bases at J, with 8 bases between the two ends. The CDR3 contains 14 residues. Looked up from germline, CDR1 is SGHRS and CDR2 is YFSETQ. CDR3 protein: CASSLASETGELFF. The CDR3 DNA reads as TGCGCCAGCAGCTTGGCCTCCGAAACCGGGGAGCTGTTTTTT.

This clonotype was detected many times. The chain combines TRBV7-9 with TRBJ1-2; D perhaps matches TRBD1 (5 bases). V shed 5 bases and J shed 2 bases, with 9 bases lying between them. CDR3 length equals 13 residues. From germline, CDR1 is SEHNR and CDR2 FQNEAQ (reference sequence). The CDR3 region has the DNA TGTGCCAGCAGCCTCGAGGGGAACTATGGCTACACCTTC. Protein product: CASSLEGNYGYTF.

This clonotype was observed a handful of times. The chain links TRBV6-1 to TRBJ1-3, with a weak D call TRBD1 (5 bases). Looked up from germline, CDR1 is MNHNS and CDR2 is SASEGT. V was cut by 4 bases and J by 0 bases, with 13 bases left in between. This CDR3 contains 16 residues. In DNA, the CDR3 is TGTGCCAGCAGTGTGGCGGGACCGAGCTCTGGAAACACCATATATTTT. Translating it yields CASSVAGPSSGNTIYF.